The T cell receptor (beta chain) described here comes from a study of cytomegalovirus exposure and HLA in healthy donors. About the research overall: Genotyping showed roughly 86% of approximately 430 donors falling in the Caucasian-associated ancestry cluster.

On this clone: Its antigen remains unknown.

The CDR3 runs 16 residues. V lost 4 bases and J lost 3, with 16 bases in between. Germline values: CDR1 MGHRA, CDR2 YSYEKL. Everyone who donated was a healthy bone marrow donor. Points from the study as a whole: An assumption of roughly uniform sequencing depth across donors underlay the presence/absence analyses.

60 Vbeta and 13 Jbeta primers were used in PCR. Generated by immunoSEQ multiplex PCR, the TCRdb table keeps only in-frame clones and is missing some. The data hold under 200,000 clones, with roughly 70% observed a single time. The rearrangement joins TRBV4-1 to TRBJ1-5; D gene uncertain. Source material: PBMCs. The TCR originated in a girl aged 5-17 years in good health and CMV-seronegative. The DNA for the CDR3 is TGCGCCAGCAGCCCCATTGGAATCCAGGTCAATCAGCCCCAGCATTTT. Translation: CASSPIGIQVNQPQHF.